Below, one T cell receptor (beta chain) is given with its context. The CDR3 is 15 residues long. J gave up 11 bases and V 6 bases, and 17 bases lay outside the gene matches. Germline V gene sequence: CDR1 LNHDA, CDR2 SQIVND (reference sequence). The data derive from a study of regulatory T cells in long-lasting Graves disease. Study-level information: The term persistent Graves' disease signified upward of 5 years on antithyroid drugs with positive TSH receptor antibodies.

CDR3-region Arm-PCR and iRepertoire HTBI primers produced the TCR beta libraries. TCRdb ran MiXCR on the multiplex PCR reads and lists one entry per CDR3 protein. Among roughly 450,000 distinct CDR3 sequences listed, less than 25% were seen once. Time point in this sample: persistent/refractory GD, antithyroid drugs over 5 years with positive TRAb. Extracted PBMC RNA gave rise to the TCR library. The chain uses TRBV19 and TRBJ1-1; TRBD1 matches at 8 bases. The sequences come from peripheral blood mononuclear cells (PBMCs), collected when the disease was refractory, from a patient treated with antithyroid drugs. The receptor's source is a female donor with Graves disease. Written as DNA, the CDR3 is TGTGCCAGTAGCTCTGTAAGGGACAGGAGAACGCGGGCTTTCTTT. Its translation: CASSSVRDRRTRAFF.